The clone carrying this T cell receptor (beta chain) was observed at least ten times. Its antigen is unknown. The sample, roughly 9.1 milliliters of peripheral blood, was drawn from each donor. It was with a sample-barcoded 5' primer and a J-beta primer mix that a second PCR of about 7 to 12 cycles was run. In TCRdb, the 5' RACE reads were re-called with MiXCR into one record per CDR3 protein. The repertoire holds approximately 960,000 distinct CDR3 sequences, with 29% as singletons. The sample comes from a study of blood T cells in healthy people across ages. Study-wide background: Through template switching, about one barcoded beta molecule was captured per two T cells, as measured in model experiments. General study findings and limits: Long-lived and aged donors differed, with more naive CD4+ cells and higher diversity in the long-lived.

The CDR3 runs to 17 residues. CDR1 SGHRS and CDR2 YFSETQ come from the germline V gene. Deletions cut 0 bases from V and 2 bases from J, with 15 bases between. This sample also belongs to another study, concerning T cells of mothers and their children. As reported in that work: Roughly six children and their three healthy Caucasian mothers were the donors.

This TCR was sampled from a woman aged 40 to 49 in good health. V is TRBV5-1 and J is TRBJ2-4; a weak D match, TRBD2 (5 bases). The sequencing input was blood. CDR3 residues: CASSLEGPRGTKNIQYF. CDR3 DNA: TGCGCCAGCAGCTTGGAGGGCCCCCGGGGTACCAAAAACATTCAGTACTTC.